This paragraph covers one TCR beta chain sequence. Adults of Caucasian background living in Nashville, Tennessee made up all donors. About 100 million PBMCs supplied genomic DNA for unsorted samples. The authors split each subset's genomic DNA evenly across several immunoSEQ plates. The authors' processing: As immunoSEQ supplied junction-only sequences (without quality scores), filtering differed. The method was immunoSEQ multiplex PCR; TCRdb's version includes in-frame clones alone and lacks a portion of them. The V and J calls and clone size come from that table; D and trimming were worked out from the DNA. Among about 520,000 clones listed, roughly 80% were seen once. This sample is drawn from a study of shared clonotypes between healthy human individuals. This CDR3 comprises 16 residues. Germline V gene sequence: CDR1 SGHNT, CDR2 YYREEE (reference sequence). The V segment lost 5 bases and the J segment 1 base; nucleotides outside the gene matches: 8.

This receptor was obtained from a middle-aged woman in good health. Some clones in this sample may be carry-over from other donors' samples. The specimen sequenced was PBMCs. The V gene is TRBV5-4, the J gene TRBJ2-5; 10 bases map to TRBD2. As DNA, the CDR3 is TGTGCCAGCAGTTACCCGACTAGCGGGTTCCAAGAGACCCAGTACTTC. It translates to CASSYPTSGFQETQYF.